This T cell receptor beta chain appears in the sequencing data of a study of radiotherapy plus CTLA-4 blockade in lung cancer. Overall study context: Disease control was seen in approximately 29% of patients, objective responses in approximately 19%. General study results and limits: Expansion of tumor-derived TCR clones was observed in blood after radiotherapy plus ipilimumab. Reports state that early shifts in blood T cell clones, with interferon-beta, best predicted response.

Focal radiation with ipilimumab CTLA-4 blockade was given to patients with chemo-refractory metastatic non-small-cell lung cancer. As to this clone: Its antigen is currently unknown.

CDR3 length equals 14 residues. The germline V gene encodes CDR1 SEHNR and CDR2 FQNEAQ (reference sequence). V gave up 5 bases and J gave up 0 bases, with 8 bases separating them. Assay used: immunoSEQ multiplex PCR; TCRdb lists only in-frame clones, some missing. The sample lists over 85,000 clones; roughly 80% were seen once. The V and J genes are TRBV7-9 and TRBJ1-5; D unclear. This sequence was found in a human donor with non-small cell lung cancer that progressed on radiotherapy plus ipilimumab. Material: peripheral blood, obtained from a patient treated with radiotherapy plus ipilimumab. CDR3 DNA: TGTGCCAGCAGCGGAGATAATAGCAATCAGCCCCAGCATTTT. As protein: CASSGDNSNQPQHF.